Sequencing of this T cell receptor beta chain was carried out in a study of CD8+ T cells in alopecia areata. Study overall: In an open-label trial, patients got 5 to 10 mg tofacitinib twice daily. The tofacitinib course ran for 6 to 18 months and was followed by 6 months off drug. Notes on the study in general: Expanded CD8+ clones among the top 100, and scalp clonality, were significantly decreased by tofacitinib.

Of note for this clone: Its antigen is not known.

Treatment denoted: oral pan-JAK inhibitor, 5-10 mg twice daily. The V gene's germline CDR1 is MNHEY and CDR2 SVGAGI. CDR3 length: 15 residues. V was clipped by 0 bases and J by 0 bases, with 6 bases between them. The authors extracted RNA and reverse transcribed it into cDNA as the sequencing template. Measured with immunoSEQ multiplex PCR; TCRdb has only the in-frame clones, and not every one. The sample has about 200,000 clones; 50% to 60% are singletons. This specimen was CD4+ T cells sorted from blood, taken at week 4, from a patient treated with tofacitinib. The source is a human donor with alopecia areata. This sequence joins TRBV6-5 and TRBJ1-5; D call uncertain. The CDR3 DNA is TGTGCCAGCAGTTACTCGATCAGTAGCAATCAGCCCCAGCATTTT. Protein product: CASSYSISSNQPQHF.